The 21 T cell receptor beta chains reported below all come from one sample, sequenced in a study of T cell responses to AZD1222 COVID-19 vaccine. Here immunoSEQ multiplex PCR was the method, and the copy in TCRdb shows in-frame clones only, minus some. The sample yields roughly 170,000 clones, over 75% seen once. This sample comprised peripheral blood, obtained on day 0 of AZD1222 vaccination. These receptors came from an adult in good health.

The sample holds one count of this clone. This sequence joins TRBV25-1 and TRBJ2-2; D gene uncertain. Germline V CDR1 and CDR2: MGHDK, SYGVNS. There are 13 residues in the CDR3. V was trimmed by 6 bases and J by 5 bases, leaving 10 bases between them. The CDR3 reads CASRGEVTGELFF. The CDR3 coding sequence is TGTGCCAGCAGGGGCGAGGTTACCGGGGAGCTGTTTTTT.

The chain employs TRBV9 and TRBJ2-5; unclear D gene. CDR3 length: 14 amino acids. Trimming took 4 bases from V and 0 from J, leaving 10 bases between them. The V gene's germline CDR1 is SGDLS and CDR2 YYNGEE. This CDR3 is CASSFSSHQETQYF. Here the CDR3 DNA reads TGTGCCAGCAGCTTCTCCAGCCACCAAGAGACCCAGTACTTC.

The chain couples TRBV4-2 to TRBJ1-1; possible D gene TRBD1, 5 bases. Germline lookup yields CDR1 LGHNA and CDR2 YNFKEQ. CDR3 size: 13 residues. The V gene lost 2 bases and the J gene lost 5 bases, with 9 bases spanning the gap. For the CDR3, the DNA is TGTGCCAGCAGCCAAAACCAGGGAACTGAAGCTTTCTTT. Protein: CASSQNQGTEAFF.

The chain carries TRBV29-1 and TRBJ1-4; D gene ambiguous. Germline CDR1 reads SQVTM; CDR2 reads ANQGSEA. Between the trimmed V and J ends, which lost 8 bases and 6 bases, there was a span of 28 bases. This CDR3 spans 17 amino acids. CDR3 region: CSPTQVKHDQRDEKLFF. For the CDR3, the DNA is TGCAGCCCTACTCAAGTCAAGCACGACCAGCGGGATGAAAAACTGTTTTTT.

The chain joins TRBV9 to TRBJ2-3; TRBD2 matches at 7 bases. Trimming cost V 4 bases and J 3 bases; bases outside gene matches: 11. Germline CDR1 and CDR2: SGDLS and YYNGEE. This CDR3 comprises 16 residues. CDR3 nucleotide sequence: TGTGCCAGCAGCCTCACAGCGGGGCGGGGAACAGATACGCAGTATTTT. Translating it yields CASSLTAGRGTDTQYF.

This clone was counted between two and nine times. It is unclear where the CDR3 begins or ends on the DNA, so no DNA is shown, and the CDR3 is as TCRdb lists it. The V gene is TRBV6-5, the J gene TRBJ1-2; the table's D gene call, TRBD1, was not cross checked with the DNA. Ends included, the CDR3 has 14 residues. The germline V gene encodes CDR1 MNHEY and CDR2 SVGAGI. Here the CDR3 reads CASSTSPGGDGYTF.

V and J are TRBV6-2 or TRBV6-3 and TRBJ1-2, with 12 bases identical to TRBD1. After removal of 3 bases from V and 2 bases from J, the junction contained 7 bases not matched to a gene. This CDR3 is built from 17 residues. CDR1 and CDR2 (germline): MNHEY, SVGEGT. The CDR3 coding sequence is TGTGCCAGCAGTTATGGGACAGGGGGCGCAGGGAACTATGGCTACACCTTC. Encoded protein: CASSYGTGGAGNYGYTF.

Only one count was recorded for this clone. The V and J genes are TRBV7-6 and TRBJ2-7; D uncertain. Trimming shortened V by 5 bases and J by 1 base, and 18 bases separated the two germline ends. Germline assignment: CDR1 SGHVS and CDR2 FNYEAQ. This CDR3 is 16 amino acids long. The CDR3 DNA reads TGTGCCAGCAGCCCGAAAACTACCTCTGTTTCCTACGAGCAGTACTTC. It codes for CASSPKTTSVSYEQYF.

The V and J genes are TRBV7-8 and TRBJ1-5; D is possibly TRBD1 (5 bases). V was cut by 2 bases and J by 3 bases, with 8 bases left in between. Germline V gene data show CDR1 as SGHVS and CDR2 as FQNEAQ. CDR3 length equals 14 residues. The CDR3: CASSLSGFNQPQHF. The CDR3 bases are TGTGCCAGCAGCTTATCAGGGTTCAATCAGCCCCAGCATTTT.

The rearrangement uses TRBV12-3 or TRBV12-4 and TRBJ1-1; no firm D call. Trimming left V 5 bases short and J 0 bases short, with 4 bases between. The CDR3 has 12 residues. In nucleotides, the CDR3 is TGTGCCAGCAGTACCATGAACACTGAAGCTTTCTTT. This encodes CASSTMNTEAFF.

CDR3 nucleotide sequence: TGTGCCAGTTCGGGGGGGCTGAACACTGAAGCTTTCTTT. The encoded protein is CASSGGLNTEAFF. The gene calls are TRBV7-6 and TRBJ1-1, with D possibly matching TRBD1 (6 bases). The CDR3 contains 13 residues. Trimming shortened V by 9 bases and J by 0 bases, and 11 bases separated the two germline ends. Germline V CDR1 and CDR2: SGHVS, FNYEAQ.

V gene TRBV7-3 combines with J gene TRBJ2-1, with D unresolved. The CDR3 runs to 13 residues. CDR1 is SGHTA and CDR2 is FQGTGA in the germline V gene. Trimming shortened V by 2 bases and J by 10 bases, and 12 bases separated the two germline ends. The CDR3 sequence is CASSLPPHGEQFF. The DNA for the CDR3 is TGTGCCAGCAGCTTACCCCCCCACGGAGAGCAGTTCTTC.

The genes are TRBV9 and TRBJ2-2, with 9 bases fitting TRBD1. The V segment lost 4 bases and the J segment 6 bases; nucleotides outside the gene matches: 7. This CDR3 spans 15 amino acids. CDR1 and CDR2 from the germline V gene are SGDLS and YYNGEE. CDR3 sequence reads: CASSPWDRAPGELFF. CDR3 nucleotide sequence: TGTGCCAGCAGCCCATGGGACAGGGCCCCCGGGGAGCTGTTTTTT.

The chain uses TRBV18 and TRBJ1-2; no definite D call. The V gene lost 6 bases and the J gene lost 8 bases, with 16 bases spanning the gap. Germline CDR1 and CDR2: KGHSH and LQKENI. There are 13 residues in the CDR3. In DNA form, the CDR3 reads TGTGCCAGCTCGCCCAAACCAGTGGAAGGCTACACCTTC. Its protein product is CASSPKPVEGYTF.

This clone occurred once. CDR3 nucleotide sequence: TGTGCCAGCAGTTTATGGGGGGCTAGCAATCAGCCCCAGCATTTT. Protein sequence: CASSLWGASNQPQHF. The chain employs TRBV27 and TRBJ1-5; TRBD1 is a possible D gene (6 bases). There are 15 residues in the CDR3. The germline gives CDR1 MNHEY, CDR2 SMNVEV (reference sequence). V dropped 1 base and J dropped 0 bases, with 7 bases sitting between them.

The V call is TRBV7-8, the J call TRBJ2-7; possibly TRBD2 for D (6 bases). Germline CDR1 is SGHVS and CDR2 is FQNEAQ. V was cut by 5 bases and J by 6 bases, with 11 bases left in between. This CDR3 has 12 residues. CDR3 sequence (DNA): TGTGCCAGCAGCCCGAGGGGACTCGAGCAGTACTTC. Translation gives CASSPRGLEQYF.

This chain connects TRBV6-5 to TRBJ2-7; 10 positions agree with TRBD1. The V segment lost 6 bases and the J segment 0 bases; nucleotides outside the gene matches: 5. The germline gives CDR1 MNHEY, CDR2 SVGAGI. CDR3 length: 15 amino acids. The CDR3: CASRDRGLSSYEQYF. DNA for the CDR3: TGTGCCAGCAGAGACAGGGGGCTAAGCTCCTACGAGCAGTACTTC.

This clone was observed a few times. This rearrangement joins TRBV15 to TRBJ2-1; 9 nucleotides align to TRBD2. The V gene end was trimmed by 5 bases and the J gene end by 4 bases; junction bases not matched to a gene: 3. CDR1 and CDR2 from the germline V gene are LNHNV and YYDKDF (reference sequence). The CDR3 is 14 residues long. The CDR3 DNA reads TGTGCCACCAGCTTGAGCGGGGGGTACAATGAGCAGTTCTTC. It translates to CATSLSGGYNEQFF.

Ten or more counts support this clone. V is TRBV7-2 and J is TRBJ2-1; the match to TRBD2 covers 7 bases. Trimming removed 1 base from V and 9 bases from J; junction bases left unmatched: 9. The length of the CDR3 is 15 residues. CDR1 and CDR2 from the germline V gene are SGHTA and FQGNSA. CDR3 in amino acids: CASSLDGTTGIEQFF. CDR3 nucleotide sequence: TGTGCCAGCAGCTTAGATGGGACTACGGGAATTGAGCAGTTCTTC.

This sequence joins TRBV19 and TRBJ1-2; TRBD1 matches at 10 bases. CDR3 length equals 15 residues. Germline lookup yields CDR1 LNHDA and CDR2 SQIVND (reference sequence). With V trimmed by 1 base and J by 6 bases, 5 bases remained unmatched. CDR3 residues: CASSIGDRGLDGYTF. Here the CDR3 DNA reads TGTGCCAGTAGTATAGGGGACAGGGGCTTGGATGGCTACACCTTC.

The CDR3 region has the DNA TGTGCCAGCAGCTTGCAGGGGGCGGGCATGAACACTGAAGCTTTCTTT. Amino acid sequence: CASSLQGAGMNTEAFF. The chain couples TRBV7-9 to TRBJ1-1; 8 bases are shared with TRBD1. The CDR3 has 16 residues. Germline V gives CDR1 SEHNR, CDR2 FQNEAQ (reference sequence). Trimming cost V 3 bases and J 0 bases; bases outside gene matches: 6.